This TCR beta chain was documented in a study of T-cell reconstitution after alpha-beta-depleted transplantation in children. General observations from the study: T-cell counts and diversity were attributed mostly to newly produced T cells one year after transplant.

With regard to this clonotype: The antigen remains undetermined.

The CDR3 sequence is 14 residues long. Looked up from germline, CDR1 is MNHEY and CDR2 is SVGAGI. The trim removed 2 bases at V and 3 bases at J, leaving 1 base unmatched. Molecular barcoding with unique molecular identifiers was used for the TCRbeta library. TCRdb re-analysed the PCR reads in MiXCR, keeping a single row per CDR3 protein. The table shows about 400,000 distinct CDR3 sequences, with about 17% occurring only once. Specimen: PBMCs, mostly from graft donor cells, collected 360 days after TCRalphabeta/CD19-depleted stem cell transplant. The sequence was collected from a boy in the first two years of life who had a stem cell transplant for Wiskott-Aldrich syndrome, so the T cells may come from the graft donor. J is TRBJ2-3 and V is TRBV6-5, with TRBD2 identical over 8 bases. The CDR3 coding sequence is TGTGCCAGCAGTTACGGGACTAGGACAGATACGCAGTATTTT. Amino acids: CASSYGTRTDTQYF.